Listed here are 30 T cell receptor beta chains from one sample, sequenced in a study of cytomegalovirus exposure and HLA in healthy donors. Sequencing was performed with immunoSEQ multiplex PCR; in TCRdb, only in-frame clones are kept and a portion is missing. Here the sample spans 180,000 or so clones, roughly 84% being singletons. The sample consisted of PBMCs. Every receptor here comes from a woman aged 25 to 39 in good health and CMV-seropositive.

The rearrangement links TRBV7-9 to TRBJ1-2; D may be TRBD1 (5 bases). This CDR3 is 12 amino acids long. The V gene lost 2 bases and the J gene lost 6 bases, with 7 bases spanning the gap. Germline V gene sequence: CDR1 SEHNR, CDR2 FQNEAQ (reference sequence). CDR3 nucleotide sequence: TGTGCCAGCAGCTTATTAGGGGATGGCTACACCTTC. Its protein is CASSLLGDGYTF.

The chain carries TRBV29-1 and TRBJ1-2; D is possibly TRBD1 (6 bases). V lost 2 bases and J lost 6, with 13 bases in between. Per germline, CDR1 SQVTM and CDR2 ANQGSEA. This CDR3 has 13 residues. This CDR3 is CSVEWDTLDGYTF. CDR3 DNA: TGCAGCGTTGAATGGGACACCCTAGATGGCTACACCTTC. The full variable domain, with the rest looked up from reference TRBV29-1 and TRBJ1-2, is SAVISQKPSRDICQRGTSLTIQCQVDSQVTMMFWYRQQPGQSLTLIATANQGSEATYESGFVIDKFPISRPNLTFSTLTVSNMSPEDSSIYLCSVEWDTLDGYTFGSGTRLTVV.

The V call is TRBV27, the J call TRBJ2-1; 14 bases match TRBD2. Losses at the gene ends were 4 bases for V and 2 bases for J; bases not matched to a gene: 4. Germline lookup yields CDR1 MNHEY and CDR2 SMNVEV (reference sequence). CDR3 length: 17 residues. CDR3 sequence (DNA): TGTGCCAGCAGTTCGGGACTAGCGGGAGTACCCTACAATGAGCAGTTCTTC. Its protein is CASSSGLAGVPYNEQFF.

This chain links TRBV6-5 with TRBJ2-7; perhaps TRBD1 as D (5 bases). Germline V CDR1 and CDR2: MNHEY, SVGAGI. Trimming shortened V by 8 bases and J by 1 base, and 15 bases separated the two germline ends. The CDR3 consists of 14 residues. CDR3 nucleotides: TGTGCCAGCGGGGCAGCCAAAATTTCCTACGAGCAGTACTTC. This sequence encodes CASGAAKISYEQYF.

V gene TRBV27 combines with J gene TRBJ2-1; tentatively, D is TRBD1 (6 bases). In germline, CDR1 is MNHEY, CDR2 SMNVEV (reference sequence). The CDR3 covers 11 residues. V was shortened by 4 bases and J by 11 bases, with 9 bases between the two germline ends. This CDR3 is CASSSTGKQFF. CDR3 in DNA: TGTGCCAGCAGTTCTACAGGGAAGCAGTTCTTC.

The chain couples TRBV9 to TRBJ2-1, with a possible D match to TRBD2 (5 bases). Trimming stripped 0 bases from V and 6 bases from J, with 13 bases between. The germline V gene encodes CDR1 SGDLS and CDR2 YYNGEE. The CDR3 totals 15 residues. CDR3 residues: CASSVGLQEGNEQFF. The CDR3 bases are TGTGCCAGCAGCGTAGGACTACAAGAAGGCAATGAGCAGTTCTTC.

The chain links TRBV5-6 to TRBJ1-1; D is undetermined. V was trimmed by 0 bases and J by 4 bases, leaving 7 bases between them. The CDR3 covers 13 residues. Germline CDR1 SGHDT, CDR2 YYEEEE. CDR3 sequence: CASSLGGITEAFF. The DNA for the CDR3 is TGTGCCAGCAGCTTGGGAGGGATCACTGAAGCTTTCTTT.

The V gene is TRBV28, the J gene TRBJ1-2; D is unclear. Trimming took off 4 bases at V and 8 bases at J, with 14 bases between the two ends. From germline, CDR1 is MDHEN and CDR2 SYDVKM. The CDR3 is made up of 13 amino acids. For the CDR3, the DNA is TGTGCCAGCAGTTACGGCAGCGGAGAAGGCTACACCTTC. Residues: CASSYGSGEGYTF.

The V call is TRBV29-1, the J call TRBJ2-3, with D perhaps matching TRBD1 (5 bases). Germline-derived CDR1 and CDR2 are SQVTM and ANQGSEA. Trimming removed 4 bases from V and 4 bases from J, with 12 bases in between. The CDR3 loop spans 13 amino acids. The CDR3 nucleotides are TGCAGCGTTGGGGCAGGGTCATCAGATACGCAGTATTTT. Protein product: CSVGAGSSDTQYF.

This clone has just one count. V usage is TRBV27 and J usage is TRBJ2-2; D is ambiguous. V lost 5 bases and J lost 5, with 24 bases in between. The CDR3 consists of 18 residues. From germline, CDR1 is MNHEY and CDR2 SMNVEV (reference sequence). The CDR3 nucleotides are TGTGCCAGCAGTCAATTATCGTTATGGTTCGGCAGGACCGGGGAGCTGTTTTTT. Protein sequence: CASSQLSLWFGRTGELFF.

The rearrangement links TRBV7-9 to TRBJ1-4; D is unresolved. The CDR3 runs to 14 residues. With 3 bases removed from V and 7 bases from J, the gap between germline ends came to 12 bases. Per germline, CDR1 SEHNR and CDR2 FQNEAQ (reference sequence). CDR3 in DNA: TGTGCCAGCAGCTTGGTCCTCGAGGGTGAAAAACTGTTTTTT. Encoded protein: CASSLVLEGEKLFF.

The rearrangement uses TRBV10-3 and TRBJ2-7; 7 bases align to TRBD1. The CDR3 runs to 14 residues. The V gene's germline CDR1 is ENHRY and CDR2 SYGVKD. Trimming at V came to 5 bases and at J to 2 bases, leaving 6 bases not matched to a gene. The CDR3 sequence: CAISPVGTAYEQYF. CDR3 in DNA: TGTGCCATCAGTCCCGTAGGGACAGCCTACGAGCAGTACTTC.

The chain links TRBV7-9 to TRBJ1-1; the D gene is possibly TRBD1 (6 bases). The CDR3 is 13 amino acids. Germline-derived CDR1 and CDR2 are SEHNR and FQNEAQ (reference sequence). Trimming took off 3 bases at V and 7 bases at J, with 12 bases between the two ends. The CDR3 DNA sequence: TGTGCCAGCAGCTTCCTCCCGGACAGTGAAGCTTTCTTT. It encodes CASSFLPDSEAFF.

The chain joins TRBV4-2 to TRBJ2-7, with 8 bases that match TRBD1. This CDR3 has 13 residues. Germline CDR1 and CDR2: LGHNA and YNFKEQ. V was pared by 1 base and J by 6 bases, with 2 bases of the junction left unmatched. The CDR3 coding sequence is TGTGCCAGCAGCCAAGGGGGACAGGTCGAGCAGTACTTC. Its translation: CASSQGGQVEQYF.

DNA for the CDR3: TGCAGCGTCGAGGGGACAGTAGGGACTGAAGCTTTCTTT. It is translated as CSVEGTVGTEAFF. J is TRBJ1-1 and V is TRBV29-1, with 7 bases fitting TRBD1. CDR3 length: 13 residues. Germline V CDR1 and CDR2: SQVTM, ANQGSEA. V dropped 6 bases and J dropped 5; count of bases not matched to a gene: 9. Drawing the rest from reference TRBV29-1 and TRBJ1-1, the complete variable domain is SAVISQKPSRDICQRGTSLTIQCQVDSQVTMMFWYRQQPGQSLTLIATANQGSEATYESGFVIDKFPISRPNLTFSTLTVSNMSPEDSSIYLCSVEGTVGTEAFFGQGTRLTVV.

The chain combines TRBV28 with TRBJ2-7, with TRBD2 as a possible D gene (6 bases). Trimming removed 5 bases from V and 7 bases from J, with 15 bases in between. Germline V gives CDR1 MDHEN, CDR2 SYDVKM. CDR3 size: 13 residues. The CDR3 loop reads CASSPPPRGEQYF. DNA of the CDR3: TGTGCCAGCAGTCCGCCCCCCCGGGGGGAGCAGTACTTC.

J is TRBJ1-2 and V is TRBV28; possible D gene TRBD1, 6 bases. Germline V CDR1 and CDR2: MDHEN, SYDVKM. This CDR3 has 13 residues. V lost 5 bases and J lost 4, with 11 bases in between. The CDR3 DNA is TGTGCCAGCAGTACCACAGGGACCTATGGCTACACCTTC. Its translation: CASSTTGTYGYTF.

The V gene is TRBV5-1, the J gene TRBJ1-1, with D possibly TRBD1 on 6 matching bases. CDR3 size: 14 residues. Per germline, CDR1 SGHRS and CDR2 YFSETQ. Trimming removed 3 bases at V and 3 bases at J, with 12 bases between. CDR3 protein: CASSSADRYTEAFF. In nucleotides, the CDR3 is TGCGCCAGCAGCTCAGCAGACAGGTACACTGAAGCTTTCTTT.

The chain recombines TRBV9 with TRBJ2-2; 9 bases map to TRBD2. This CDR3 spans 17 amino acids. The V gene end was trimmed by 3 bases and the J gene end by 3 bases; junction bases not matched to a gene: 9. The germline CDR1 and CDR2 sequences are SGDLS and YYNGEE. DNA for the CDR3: TGTGCCAGCAGCGCCCAAAGAGCGGGAGGTGACACCGGGGAGCTGTTTTTT. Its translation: CASSAQRAGGDTGELFF.

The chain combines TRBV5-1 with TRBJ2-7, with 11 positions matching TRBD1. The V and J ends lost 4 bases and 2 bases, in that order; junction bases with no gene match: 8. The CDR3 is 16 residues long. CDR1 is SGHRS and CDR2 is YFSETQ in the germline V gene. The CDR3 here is CASSPGGQGATYEQYF. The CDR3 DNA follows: TGCGCCAGCAGCCCGGGAGGACAGGGGGCAACCTACGAGCAGTACTTC.

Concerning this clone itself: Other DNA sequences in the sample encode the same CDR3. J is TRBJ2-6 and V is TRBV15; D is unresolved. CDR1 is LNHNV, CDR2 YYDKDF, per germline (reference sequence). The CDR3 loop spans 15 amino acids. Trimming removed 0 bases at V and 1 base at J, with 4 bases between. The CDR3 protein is CATSRDRSGANVLTF. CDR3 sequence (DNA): TGTGCCACCAGCAGAGATCGGTCTGGGGCCAACGTCCTGACTTTC.

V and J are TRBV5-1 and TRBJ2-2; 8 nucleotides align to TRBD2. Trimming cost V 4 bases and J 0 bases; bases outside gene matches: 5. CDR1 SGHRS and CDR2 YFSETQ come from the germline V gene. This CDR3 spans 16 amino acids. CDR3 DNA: TGCGCCAGCAGCCCTATACTAGCGGCGAACACCGGGGAGCTGTTTTTT. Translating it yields CASSPILAANTGELFF.

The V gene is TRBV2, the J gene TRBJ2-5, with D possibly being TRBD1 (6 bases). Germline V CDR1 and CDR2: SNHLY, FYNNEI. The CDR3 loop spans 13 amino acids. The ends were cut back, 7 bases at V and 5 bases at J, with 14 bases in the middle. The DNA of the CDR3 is TGTGCCAGCACCGGACAGTCGGGCGAGACCCAGTACTTC. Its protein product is CASTGQSGETQYF.

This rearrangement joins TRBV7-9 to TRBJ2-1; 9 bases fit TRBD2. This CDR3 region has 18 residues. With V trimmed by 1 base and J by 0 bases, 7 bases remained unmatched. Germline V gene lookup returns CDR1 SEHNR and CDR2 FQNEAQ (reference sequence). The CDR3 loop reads CASSLDATSGFSYNEQFF. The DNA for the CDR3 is TGTGCCAGCAGCTTAGATGCGACTAGCGGCTTCTCCTACAATGAGCAGTTCTTC. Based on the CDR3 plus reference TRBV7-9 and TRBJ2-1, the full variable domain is DTGVSQNPRHKITKRGQNVTFRCDPISEHNRLYWYRQTLGQGPEFLTYFQNEAQLEKSRLLSDRFSAERPKGSFSTLEIQRTEQGDSAMYLCASSLDATSGFSYNEQFFGPGTRLTVL.

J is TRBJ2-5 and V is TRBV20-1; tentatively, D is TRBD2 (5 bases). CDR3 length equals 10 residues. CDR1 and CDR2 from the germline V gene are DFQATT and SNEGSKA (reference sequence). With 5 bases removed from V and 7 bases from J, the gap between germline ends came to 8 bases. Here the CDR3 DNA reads TGCAGTGCTCCCCGGGGGACCCAGTACTTC. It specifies CSAPRGTQYF.

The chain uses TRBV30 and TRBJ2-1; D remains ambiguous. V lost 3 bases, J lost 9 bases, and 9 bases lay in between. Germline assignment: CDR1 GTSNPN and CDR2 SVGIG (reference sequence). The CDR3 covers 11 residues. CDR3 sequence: CAWSFPGEQFF. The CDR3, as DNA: TGTGCCTGGAGCTTTCCCGGTGAGCAGTTCTTC.

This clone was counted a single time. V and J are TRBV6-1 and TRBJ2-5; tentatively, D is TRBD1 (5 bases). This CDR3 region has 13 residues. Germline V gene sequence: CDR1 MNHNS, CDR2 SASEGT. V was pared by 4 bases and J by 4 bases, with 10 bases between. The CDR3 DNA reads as TGTGCCAGCAGTGTGTCAGGGCGAGAGACCCAGTACTTC. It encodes CASSVSGRETQYF.

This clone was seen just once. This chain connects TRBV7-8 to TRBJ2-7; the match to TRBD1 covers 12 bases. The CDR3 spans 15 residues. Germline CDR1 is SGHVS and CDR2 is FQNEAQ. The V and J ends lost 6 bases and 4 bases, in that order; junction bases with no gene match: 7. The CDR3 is CASRSTGQGAYEQYF. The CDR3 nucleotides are TGTGCCAGCAGATCCACGGGACAGGGGGCATACGAGCAGTACTTC.

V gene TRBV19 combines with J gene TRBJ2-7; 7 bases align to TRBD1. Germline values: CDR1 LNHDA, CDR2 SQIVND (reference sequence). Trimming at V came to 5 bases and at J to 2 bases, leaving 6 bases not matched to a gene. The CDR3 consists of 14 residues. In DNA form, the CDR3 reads TGTGCCAGTAGTCCTGTGAGGGGGCCCTACGAGCAGTACTTC. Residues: CASSPVRGPYEQYF. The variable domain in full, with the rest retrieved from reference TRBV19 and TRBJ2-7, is DGGITQSPKYLFRKEGQNVTLSCEQNLNHDAMYWYRQDPGQGLRLIYYSQIVNDFQKGDIAEGYSVSREKKESFPLTVTSAQKNPTAFYLCASSPVRGPYEQYFGPGTRLTVT.

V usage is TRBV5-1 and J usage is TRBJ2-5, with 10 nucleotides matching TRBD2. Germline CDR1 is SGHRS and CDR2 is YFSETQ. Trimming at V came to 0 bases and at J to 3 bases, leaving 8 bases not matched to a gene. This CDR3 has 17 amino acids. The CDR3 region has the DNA TGCGCCAGCAGCTTGGTGAGGGGACTAGCGAACAAAGAGACCCAGTACTTC. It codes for CASSLVRGLANKETQYF.